This TCR beta chain came from a study of spatial heterogeneity in lung cancer. Study overall: Sequences of the beta chain were consistently detected in greater numbers than alpha-chain sequences.

TCRdb analysed the 5' RACE reads with MiXCR anew, one entry per CDR3 protein. The profile covers about 1,200 distinct CDR3 sequences, with 25% to 30% appearing a single time and 30% taken by the ten largest. Described time point: blood at routine non-recurrence follow-up after resection. Whole RNA, which was extracted from tumor, nontumor lung tissue or frozen PBMC, was sequenced without any cell sorting. This clonotype was obtained from a male donor with early-stage non-small cell lung cancer. The starting material was PBMCs, obtained at follow-up.

The CDR3 here is CATSDLADLWETQYF. The CDR3 DNA reads as TGTGCCACCAGTGATTTGGCAGATCTCTGGGAGACCCAGTACTTC. This chain joins TRBV24-1 and TRBJ2-5; D is unresolved. V dropped 0 bases and J dropped 5 bases, with 12 bases sitting between them. The CDR3 totals 15 residues. From germline, CDR1 is KGHDR and CDR2 SFDVKD.